The 6 T cell receptor beta chains below were found in one sample sequenced in a study of technical replicates of blood from a handful of donors. Repertoires were generated with immunoSEQ multiplex PCR, while TCRdb's copy carries only in-frame clones and drops some. Of fewer than 70,000 clones in the sample, about 93% were seen once. The sample was T cells isolated from PBMCs. The receptors here all came from a human donor in good health.

V is TRBV20-1 and J is TRBJ2-7, with TRBD2 matching 7 bases. This CDR3 has 11 amino acids. V shed 6 bases, J shed 5 bases, and the junction held 4 bases outside the gene matches. Germline V CDR1 and CDR2: DFQATT, SNEGSKA (reference sequence). CDR3 nucleotide sequence: TGCAGTGCGCGCCGGGGGGACGAGCAGTACTTC. Translating it yields CSARRGDEQYF.

V usage is TRBV7-2 and J usage is TRBJ2-1; unclear D gene. Germline CDR1 reads SGHTA; CDR2 reads FQGNSA. The CDR3 length is 12 residues. Trimming shortened V by 5 bases and J by 3 bases, and 5 bases separated the two germline ends. The CDR3 region is CASSLNYNEQFF. Written as DNA, the CDR3 is TGTGCCAGCAGCCTAAACTACAATGAGCAGTTCTTC.

V usage is TRBV7-9 and J usage is TRBJ1-1; D is unresolved. The CDR3 is made up of 15 amino acids. Germline V gives CDR1 SEHNR, CDR2 FQNEAQ (reference sequence). The V end lost 5 bases, the J end lost 3 bases, and 16 bases lay between the germline ends. The CDR3 protein is CASSPPATIHTEAFF. For the CDR3, the DNA is TGTGCCAGCAGCCCCCCCGCGACAATTCACACTGAAGCTTTCTTT.

This clone was seen once. The chain has TRBV5-4 and TRBJ2-2; D possibly corresponds to TRBD2 (5 bases). Germline values: CDR1 SGHNT, CDR2 YYREEE (reference sequence). CDR3 size: 15 residues. The V and J ends lost 2 bases and 7 bases respectively, with 15 bases between them. The CDR3 DNA reads TGTGCCAGCAGCTTAACGAGGGCAGCTGTCGGGGAGCTGTTTTTT. This gives the protein CASSLTRAAVGELFF.

The V gene is TRBV20-1, the J gene TRBJ1-2; tentatively, D is TRBD1 (5 bases). The V end was cut by 7 bases, the J end by 8 bases, with 14 bases between. This CDR3 contains 11 residues. CDR1 is DFQATT and CDR2 is SNEGSKA in the germline V gene (reference sequence). This CDR3 reads CSDQVQEGYTF. CDR3 nucleotide sequence: TGCAGTGATCAGGTACAGGAAGGCTACACCTTC.

The V gene is TRBV11-2, the J gene TRBJ2-3, with D perhaps matching TRBD2 (6 bases). The CDR3 loop spans 18 amino acids. The germline V and J ends were trimmed by 6 bases and 1 base, with 23 bases remaining between them. Per germline, CDR1 SGHAT and CDR2 FQNNGV. CDR3 DNA sequence: TGTGCCAGCAGGTTGCTCGTCGAGCGCGGGGCGGGCACAGATACGCAGTATTTT. It translates to CASRLLVERGAGTDTQYF.